These 24 T cell receptor beta chains originate from one sample sequenced in a study of beta chain features in type 1 diabetes. The entirety of the isolated RNA underwent reverse transcription, so expressed TCRB transcripts were sequenced. Profiled with immunoSEQ multiplex PCR; TCRdb holds only in-frame clones, not every one. The table has fewer than 650,000 clones, less than 20% seen once; the top ten hold around 0.095%. Material: naive CD4+ T cells from blood. Receptor source: a man between 18 and 29 years old in good health.

This clone has only a few counts. V and J are TRBV19 and TRBJ2-3, with D possibly TRBD2 on 6 matching bases. Trimming cost V 2 bases and J 4 bases, with 16 bases left between them. The germline V gene has CDR1 LNHDA and CDR2 SQIVND (reference sequence). CDR3 size: 16 residues. The CDR3 sequence: CASSIRSGRQADTQYF. CDR3 bases: TGTGCCAGTAGTATACGTAGCGGCAGGCAGGCAGATACGCAGTATTTT. The full variable domain, its missing parts supplied by reference TRBV19 and TRBJ2-3, is DGGITQSPKYLFRKEGQNVTLSCEQNLNHDAMYWYRQDPGQGLRLIYYSQIVNDFQKGDIAEGYSVSREKKESFPLTVTSAQKNPTAFYLCASSIRSGRQADTQYFGPGTRLTVL.

The chain couples TRBV5-1 to TRBJ2-7; weak D call: TRBD2 (6 bases). Germline V gene sequence: CDR1 SGHRS, CDR2 YFSETQ. CDR3 length: 16 amino acids. V was cut by 0 bases and J by 2 bases, with 15 bases left in between. This chain's CDR3 is CASSLASGSGAYEQYF. For the CDR3, the DNA is TGCGCCAGCAGCTTGGCCAGCGGTAGCGGAGCCTACGAGCAGTACTTC. Based on the CDR3 plus reference TRBV5-1 and TRBJ2-7, the full variable domain is KAGVTQTPRYLIKTRGQQVTLSCSPISGHRSVSWYQQTPGQGLQFLFEYFSETQRNKGNFPGRFSGRQFSNSRSEMNVSTLELGDSALYLCASSLASGSGAYEQYFGPGTRLTVT.

This clone was detected a few times. Other DNA sequences in this sample translate to the same CDR3. The V and J genes are TRBV15 and TRBJ2-7; 9 bases are shared with TRBD1. This CDR3 is built from 14 residues. Germline V CDR1 and CDR2: LNHNV, YYDKDF (reference sequence). V lost 3 bases to trimming and J lost 2 bases; unmatched junction nucleotides: 2. CDR3: CATSRGQGTYEQYF. The DNA for the CDR3 is TGTGCCACCAGCAGGGGACAGGGTACCTACGAGCAGTACTTC.

This rearrangement joins TRBV10-3 to TRBJ1-5; unclear D gene. The CDR3 is 12 residues long. V shed 8 bases and J shed 2 bases, with 7 bases lying between them. Germline CDR1 is ENHRY and CDR2 is SYGVKD. The CDR3 protein is CAIGSRNQPQHF. CDR3 DNA sequence: TGTGCCATCGGGTCTCGCAATCAGCCCCAGCATTTT.

This clone was observed at least ten times. The chain joins TRBV14 to TRBJ2-6; D gene uncertain. The CDR3 length is 15 residues. CDR1 is SGHDN and CDR2 is FVKESK in the germline V gene. V was shortened by 1 base and J by 1 base, with 5 bases between the two germline ends. For the CDR3, the DNA is TGTGCCAGCAGCCAAGCCCCTTCTGGGGCCAACGTCCTGACTTTC. This codes for CASSQAPSGANVLTF.

V is TRBV7-2 and J is TRBJ2-7, with D hard to call. The CDR3 contains 12 residues. Germline V gives CDR1 SGHTA, CDR2 FQGNSA. With 3 bases removed from V and 3 bases from J, the gap between germline ends came to 6 bases. The CDR3 nucleotides are TGTGCCAGCAGCTTGTGGAACTACGAGCAGTACTTC. Amino acids: CASSLWNYEQYF.

In this sample, this clone turned up a few times. The chain combines TRBV19 with TRBJ1-5; D remains ambiguous. Germline lookup yields CDR1 LNHDA and CDR2 SQIVND (reference sequence). V shed 3 bases and J shed 5 bases, with 11 bases lying between them. This CDR3 has 14 residues. The CDR3 nucleotides read TGTGCCAGTAGTATCCCGCCGGGTTATCAGCCCCAGCATTTT. It yields the protein CASSIPPGYQPQHF.

This chain connects TRBV18 to TRBJ1-1; TRBD1 might be the D (5 bases). V was shortened by 2 bases and J by 4 bases, with 8 bases between the two germline ends. CDR1 and CDR2 from the germline V gene are KGHSH and LQKENI. This CDR3 has 13 residues. This CDR3 is CASSPSGGTEAFF. The CDR3 DNA is TGTGCCAGCTCACCATCGGGGGGCACTGAAGCTTTCTTT.

This clone was observed a few times. The chain carries TRBV5-6 and TRBJ1-1; D is possibly TRBD1 (5 bases). The CDR3 is 15 amino acids. Germline CDR1 and CDR2: SGHDT and YYEEEE. The V gene lost 1 base and the J gene lost 11 bases, with 21 bases spanning the gap. The CDR3 DNA reads as TGTGCCAGCAGCTTGTATGGGGCCGGGGGACGGGAGGCTTTCTTT. Protein: CASSLYGAGGREAFF. The whole variable domain, filled in from reference TRBV5-6 and TRBJ1-1, reads DAGVTQSPTHLIKTRGQQVTLRCSPKSGHDTVSWYQQALGQGPQFIFQYYEEEERQRGNFPDRFSGHQFPNYSSELNVNALLLGDSALYLCASSLYGAGGREAFFGQGTRLTVV.

J is TRBJ2-1 and V is TRBV5-4; D is uncertain. V was clipped by 4 bases and J by 0 bases, with 17 bases between them. Germline CDR1 SGHNT, CDR2 YYREEE (reference sequence). CDR3 size: 17 residues. Here the CDR3 reads CASSPARTRRSYNEQFF. CDR3 DNA: TGTGCCAGCAGCCCAGCCCGGACCCGCCGCTCCTACAATGAGCAGTTCTTC.

This sequence joins TRBV14 and TRBJ1-2; D remains ambiguous. Germline V CDR1 and CDR2: SGHDN, FVKESK. The CDR3 runs to 13 residues. Trimming took off 3 bases at V and 7 bases at J, with 12 bases between the two ends. Here the CDR3 DNA reads TGTGCCAGCAGCCACGAACTGAATAGTGGCTACACCTTC. Translated: CASSHELNSGYTF. The full variable domain, in which reference TRBV14 and TRBJ1-2 provide the parts outside the CDR3, is EAGVTQFPSHSVIEKGQTVTLRCDPISGHDNLYWYRRVMGKEIKFLLHFVKESKQDESGMPNNRFLAERTGGTYSTLKVQPAELEDSGVYFCASSHELNSGYTFGSGTRLTVV.

This clone was seen only a few times. This chain connects TRBV7-6 to TRBJ2-3, with TRBD1 matching 9 bases. The CDR3 sequence is 20 residues long. The junction had 24 bases not matched to a gene; V was cut back by 5 bases and J by 6 bases. CDR1 SGHVS and CDR2 FNYEAQ come from the germline V gene. The CDR3 sequence is CASSIGTGRLLIGSRDTQYF. CDR3 DNA sequence: TGTGCCAGCAGCATCGGGACAGGGAGACTCTTAATTGGTAGTAGGGATACGCAGTATTTT.

The rearrangement uses TRBV18 and TRBJ2-3, with 11 bases aligning to TRBD2. The CDR3 length is 16 residues. CDR1 is KGHSH, CDR2 LQKENI, per germline. The junction had 8 bases not matched to a gene; V was cut back by 2 bases and J by 7 bases. CDR3 sequence reads: CASSPSTSGSGNTQYF. CDR3 sequence (DNA): TGTGCCAGCTCACCATCTACTAGCGGGAGCGGGAATACGCAGTATTTT.

The table lists this clone with a few counts. The chain combines TRBV5-1 with TRBJ2-2; TRBD2 is a possible D gene (5 bases). CDR1 and CDR2 (germline): SGHRS, YFSETQ. There are 15 residues in the CDR3. V lost 0 bases and J lost 4, with 10 bases in between. CDR3: CASSLGTAGTGELFF. CDR3 nucleotides: TGCGCCAGCAGCTTGGGCACGGCGGGCACCGGGGAGCTGTTTTTT.

This clone was counted between two and nine times. CDR3 DNA sequence: TGTGCCAGCAGTGAAGGGGTTGGCGGCTACACCTTC. Protein: CASSEGVGGYTF. The V and J genes are TRBV2 and TRBJ1-2; D is uncertain. Per germline, CDR1 SNHLY and CDR2 FYNNEI. Trimming removed 1 base from V and 8 bases from J, with 8 bases in between. The CDR3 sequence is 12 residues long. The variable domain in full, with the rest retrieved from reference TRBV2 and TRBJ1-2, is EPEVTQTPSHQVTQMGQEVILRCVPISNHLYFYWYRQILGQKVEFLVSFYNNEISEKSEIFDDQFSVERPDGSNFTLKIRSTKLEDSAMYFCASSEGVGGYTFGSGTRLTVV.

There are a few counts of this clone. V is TRBV19 and J is TRBJ2-1, with D tentatively TRBD1 (6 bases). The CDR3 loop spans 17 amino acids. Germline V gene data show CDR1 as LNHDA and CDR2 as SQIVND (reference sequence). The V end lost 3 bases, the J end lost 4 bases, and 19 bases lay between the germline ends. In DNA, the CDR3 is TGTGCCAGTAGTATTTTTCTATTGGGGGCGTCATACAATGAGCAGTTCTTC. It codes for CASSIFLLGASYNEQFF.

Only a few counts were recorded for this clone. The sample holds other DNA sequences that translate to the same CDR3. The chain recombines TRBV18 with TRBJ2-7, with TRBD1 identical over 10 bases. Trimming cost V 3 bases and J 4 bases; bases outside gene matches: 3. The length of the CDR3 is 14 residues. The V gene's germline CDR1 is KGHSH and CDR2 LQKENI. Here the CDR3 reads CASSPDRGTYEQYF. The CDR3 DNA sequence: TGTGCCAGCTCACCGGACAGGGGGACGTACGAGCAGTACTTC.

Of note for this clone: Within the sample, other DNA sequences also encode this same CDR3. V gene TRBV29-1 combines with J gene TRBJ1-1; 8 nucleotides match TRBD1. Germline loops: CDR1 SQVTM, CDR2 ANQGSEA. This CDR3 spans 13 amino acids. V was clipped by 6 bases and J by 5 bases; unmatched bases: 8. The CDR3 protein is CSVHRGLSTEAFF. In DNA form, the CDR3 reads TGCAGCGTGCACAGGGGGTTGAGTACTGAAGCTTTCTTT.

V gene TRBV5-1 combines with J gene TRBJ2-3; D is unclear. V lost 1 base and J lost 0, with 18 bases in between. Germline V gene data show CDR1 as SGHRS and CDR2 as YFSETQ. The CDR3 contains 18 residues. Here the CDR3 DNA reads TGCGCCAGCAGCTTGAGATTCCAGGCCCCCACTAGCACAGATACGCAGTATTTT. Its translation: CASSLRFQAPTSTDTQYF.

In its sample, this clone was seen a few times. The genes are TRBV7-6 and TRBJ2-7; 7 bases match TRBD2. CDR1 SGHVS and CDR2 FNYEAQ come from the germline V gene. The CDR3 extends over 15 amino acids. Trimming at V came to 2 bases and at J to 3 bases, leaving 7 bases not matched to a gene. The CDR3 DNA follows: TGTGCCAGCAGCTTAATTCTGGGAGGGATCTACGAGCAGTACTTC. Translated: CASSLILGGIYEQYF.

V is TRBV6-6 and J is TRBJ2-3; possibly TRBD2 for D (5 bases). Trimming stripped 5 bases from V and 6 bases from J, with 12 bases between. The V gene's germline CDR1 is MNHNY and CDR2 SVGAGI (reference sequence). The length of the CDR3 is 13 residues. CDR3 DNA: TGTGCCAGCAGTCCCCCCGGCGGGGATACGCAGTATTTT. Amino acid sequence: CASSPPGGDTQYF.

This clone showed up just a few times. The CDR3 region has the DNA TGTGCCTGGAGTTTGGGGCGCGGACAGCCCCAGCATTTT. It codes for CAWSLGRGQPQHF. The chain links TRBV30 to TRBJ1-5; TRBD1 is a possible D gene (5 bases). The V and J ends lost 2 bases and 7 bases respectively, with 12 bases between them. This CDR3 is built from 13 residues. Germline CDR1 reads GTSNPN; CDR2 reads SVGIG (reference sequence).

This clone was detected only a few times. The CDR3 sequence: CASSPSPVATGELFF. CDR3 in DNA: TGCGCCAGCAGCCCATCCCCGGTGGCCACCGGGGAGCTGTTTTTT. J is TRBJ2-2 and V is TRBV4-3; D not resolved. Germline CDR1 LGHNA, CDR2 YSLEER. The CDR3 spans 15 residues. Trimming left V 4 bases short and J 4 bases short, with 13 bases between.

This chain joins TRBV9 and TRBJ1-4; 7 positions match TRBD1. The length of the CDR3 is 15 residues. The V gene's germline CDR1 is SGDLS and CDR2 YYNGEE. With 4 bases clipped from V and 7 bases from J, the junction kept 10 bases outside the gene matches. The CDR3, as DNA: TGTGCCAGCAGCCAGACGACAGGGACCGGTGAAAAACTGTTTTTT. It is translated as CASSQTTGTGEKLFF. Supplemented by reference TRBV9 and TRBJ1-4, the full variable domain reads DSGVTQTPKHLITATGQRVTLRCSPRSGDLSVYWYQQSLDQGLQFLIQYYNGEERAKGNILERFSAQQFPDLHSELNLSSLELGDSALYFCASSQTTGTGEKLFFGSGTQLSVL.